This T cell receptor (beta chain) was documented in a study of blood T cell repertoires in COVID-19. Study-level background: T cells, B-cell-depleted T cells, or PBMCs provided the cDNA or gDNA that served as material.

The cohort comprised adults aged roughly 18 to 95 years residing in under 25 US areas. Participant-reported clinical history was the basis for cohort assignment. Sequencing used immunoSEQ multiplex PCR; TCRdb keeps in-frame clones, though not all of them. The sample holds approximately 360,000 clones; roughly 90% are singletons and the top ten take 0.97%. Trimming removed 5 bases from V and 0 bases from J, with 7 bases in between. Germline values: CDR1 SGHAT, CDR2 FQNNGV. The CDR3 is 13 amino acids. The rearrangement links TRBV11-2 to TRBJ1-1, with no clear D. Sequencing used PBMCs or T cells enriched from blood (not recorded which). The sequence derives from a woman in her twenties or thirties with acute COVID-19. The CDR3 reads CASSVSMNTEAFF. The CDR3 DNA reads as TGTGCCAGCAGCGTTAGTATGAACACTGAAGCTTTCTTT. Full variable domain (missing parts from reference TRBV11-2 and TRBJ1-1): EAGVAQSPRYKIIEKRQSVAFWCNPISGHATLYWYQQILGQGPKLLIQFQNNGVVDDSQLPKDRFSAERLKGVDSTLKIQPAKLEDSAVYLCASSVSMNTEAFFGQGTRLTVV.